The clone carrying this TCR beta chain was observed a handful of times. The sample originates from a study of control samples from healthy donors and cancer patients. CDR1 and CDR2 from the germline V gene are MNHEY and SVGAGI. Trimming left V 4 bases short and J 4 bases short, with 2 bases between. The CDR3 is made up of 11 amino acids. The assay was immunoSEQ multiplex PCR, and TCRdb's table has in-frame clones only and misses some. The table records roughly 88,000 clones, around four fifths of them present only once. The rearrangement joins TRBV6-5 to TRBJ1-3; D is ambiguous. The source is a man aged 25-45 years in good health. Material for sequencing was blood. The CDR3 protein is CASSWGNTIYF. The CDR3, as DNA: TGTGCCAGCAGTTGGGGAAACACCATATATTTT.